These 24 T cell receptor beta chains were sequenced from one sample in a study of radiation and T cells in renal cell carcinoma. Using immunoSEQ multiplex PCR, the repertoire was profiled, and TCRdb retains in-frame clones only, with some absent. Seen here are some 110,000 clones, about four fifths observed once, and the top ten hold around 2.8%. Time point here: baseline pretreatment blood. Treatment: 15 Gy SBRT to primary tumor, nephrectomy 4 weeks later. The source material was blood, sampled from a patient whose treatment included radiotherapy and nephrectomy. The receptors shown here come from a woman aged 60 to 75 with renal cell carcinoma.

The V gene is TRBV27, the J gene TRBJ1-1; D is uncertain. V was shortened by 3 bases and J by 5 bases, with 19 bases between the two germline ends. Germline CDR1 reads MNHEY; CDR2 reads SMNVEV (reference sequence). The CDR3 sequence is 16 residues long. The DNA for the CDR3 is TGTGCCAGCAGTTTTGCCAACAGCGGCTATAAGACTGAAGCTTTCTTT. Its translation: CASSFANSGYKTEAFF.

This chain connects TRBV29-1 to TRBJ2-1; a possible D gene is TRBD2 (5 bases). Germline lookup yields CDR1 SQVTM and CDR2 ANQGSEA. Trimming took 3 bases from V and 7 from J, leaving 16 bases between them. CDR3 length equals 14 residues. Here the CDR3 reads CSVEKEALMNEQFF. The DNA of the CDR3 is TGCAGCGTTGAGAAGGAGGCCCTTATGAATGAGCAGTTCTTC.

The gene calls are TRBV4-3 and TRBJ2-1; tentative D call: TRBD2 (7 bases). The V end was cut by 2 bases, the J end by 5 bases, with 10 bases between. CDR3 length: 14 residues. The germline V gene encodes CDR1 LGHNA and CDR2 YSLEER. CDR3: CASSQRGGHNEQFF. Written as DNA, the CDR3 is TGCGCCAGCAGCCAAAGGGGGGGGCACAATGAGCAGTTCTTC.

The V gene is TRBV28, the J gene TRBJ2-7; D is perhaps TRBD2 (6 bases). Germline V gene data show CDR1 as MDHEN and CDR2 as SYDVKM. The CDR3 totals 14 residues. Trimming cost V 7 bases and J 5 bases, with 18 bases left between them. CDR3 loop: CASTRGILPNEQYF. Here the CDR3 DNA reads TGTGCCAGCACCCGGGGGATTCTTCCCAACGAGCAGTACTTC.

This clone came up many times. The chain links TRBV27 to TRBJ2-7, with D unresolved. The germline CDR1 and CDR2 sequences are MNHEY and SMNVEV (reference sequence). V was cut by 8 bases and J by 3 bases, with 14 bases left in between. This CDR3 is built from 13 residues. This CDR3 reads CASPGTPGYEQYF. For the CDR3, the DNA is TGTGCCAGCCCCGGCACCCCAGGCTACGAGCAGTACTTC.

The V and J genes are TRBV6-5 and TRBJ2-5; D gene uncertain. Germline CDR1 reads MNHEY; CDR2 reads SVGAGI. The CDR3 has 13 residues. Deletions cut 4 bases from V and 2 bases from J, with 8 bases between. The DNA for the CDR3 is TGTGCCAGCAGTTTAGGAAGACAAGAGACCCAGTACTTC. Protein product: CASSLGRQETQYF.

This clone was found once. V is TRBV5-1 and J is TRBJ2-7, with D possibly being TRBD1 (6 bases). V dropped 4 bases and J dropped 5 bases, with 19 bases sitting between them. Germline V gene lookup returns CDR1 SGHRS and CDR2 YFSETQ. The CDR3 consists of 15 residues. CDR3: CASSNTKQGSDEQYF. The CDR3 nucleotides read TGCGCCAGCAGCAATACCAAACAGGGTTCGGACGAGCAGTACTTC.

The chain is built from TRBV19 and TRBJ1-2; 7 nucleotides match TRBD1. There are 15 residues in the CDR3. Germline CDR1 reads LNHDA; CDR2 reads SQIVND (reference sequence). V was clipped by 3 bases and J by 4 bases; unmatched bases: 8. The CDR3 sequence is CASSIPRTGLYGYTF. CDR3 in DNA: TGTGCCAGTAGTATCCCCCGGACAGGACTCTATGGCTACACCTTC.

This chain joins TRBV19 and TRBJ2-5; the D gene is possibly TRBD2 (6 bases). CDR1 and CDR2 (germline): LNHDA, SQIVND (reference sequence). This CDR3 has 17 amino acids. Trimming removed 0 bases at V and 5 bases at J, with 19 bases between. CDR3 coding DNA: TGTGCCAGTAGTATAGATCGAGGCGGGACGATTGGGGAGACCCAGTACTTC. Its protein product is CASSIDRGGTIGETQYF.

As for this clone: One end of the junction fails to match germline, which may point to a read error. The J gene is TRBJ2-7, the V gene TRBV11-2; 7 positions match TRBD2. Germline CDR1 reads SGHAT; CDR2 reads FQNNGV. The CDR3 length is 13 residues. CDR3 sequence: CASSPTPAGGVHF. CDR3 nucleotides: TGTGCCAGCAGCCCCACCCCGGCTGGGGGGGTACACTTC.

The V call is TRBV29-1, the J call TRBJ2-2, with 12 bases fitting TRBD1. Trimming cost V 3 bases and J 7 bases; bases outside gene matches: 3. This CDR3 spans 14 amino acids. CDR1 is SQVTM, CDR2 ANQGSEA, per germline. The CDR3 region has the DNA TGCAGCGTTGACGGGACAGGGGGCGGCGGGGAGCTGTTTTTT. Amino acids: CSVDGTGGGGELFF.

J is TRBJ1-4 and V is TRBV27, with D perhaps TRBD1 (5 bases). Between the trimmed V and J ends, which lost 8 bases and 8 bases, there was a span of 15 bases. Germline assignment: CDR1 MNHEY and CDR2 SMNVEV (reference sequence). This CDR3 region has 13 residues. The CDR3 protein is CASAPGMEEKLFF. The CDR3 DNA is TGTGCCAGCGCCCCAGGGATGGAGGAAAAACTGTTTTTT.

This clone has a single count. The rearrangement uses TRBV6-5 and TRBJ2-1, with D hard to call. CDR3 length: 15 residues. The V gene's germline CDR1 is MNHEY and CDR2 SVGAGI. Deletions cut 6 bases from V and 5 bases from J, with 17 bases between. CDR3 coding DNA: TGTGCCAGCAGCAGTCAGCAAGTTTACAACAATGAGCAGTTCTTC. It specifies CASSSQQVYNNEQFF.

This clone appeared a few times. The rearrangement uses TRBV6-4 and TRBJ2-3; D remains ambiguous. Germline V gene lookup returns CDR1 MRHNA and CDR2 SNTAGT. The CDR3 loop spans 14 amino acids. V lost 4 bases and J 0 bases, leaving 8 bases between the germline ends. CDR3 residues: CASSVSTSTDTQYF. As DNA, the CDR3 is TGTGCCAGCAGTGTATCAACTAGCACAGATACGCAGTATTTT.

The V gene is TRBV4-1, the J gene TRBJ1-4, with D tentatively TRBD1 (5 bases). CDR3 length equals 12 residues. Germline assignment: CDR1 MGHRA and CDR2 YSYEKL. The ends were cut back, 3 bases at V and 8 bases at J, with 7 bases in the middle. The CDR3 here is CASSHNREKLFF. CDR3 sequence (DNA): TGCGCCAGCAGCCACAACAGGGAAAAACTGTTTTTT.

In its sample, this clone was seen once. The chain couples TRBV10-1 to TRBJ2-1, with D possibly being TRBD1 (6 bases). Germline CDR1 and CDR2: WNHNN and SYGVQD (reference sequence). The germline V and J ends were trimmed by 4 bases and 4 bases, with 14 bases remaining between them. This CDR3 contains 15 residues. DNA for the CDR3: TGCGCCAGCAGTGGGCGTGGGGGCCCTTACAATGAGCAGTTCTTC. It specifies CASSGRGGPYNEQFF.

V gene TRBV29-1 combines with J gene TRBJ1-1, with D perhaps TRBD1 (6 bases). This CDR3 spans 13 amino acids. Germline V gene sequence: CDR1 SQVTM, CDR2 ANQGSEA. V was shortened by 3 bases and J by 0 bases, with 8 bases between the two germline ends. The CDR3 spells CSVDRGMNTEAFF. The CDR3, as DNA: TGCAGCGTTGACAGGGGAATGAACACTGAAGCTTTCTTT.

The genes are TRBV29-1 and TRBJ1-2, with TRBD1 matching over 8 bases. Germline lookup yields CDR1 SQVTM and CDR2 ANQGSEA. CDR3 length equals 13 residues. The V segment lost 1 base and the J segment 7 bases; nucleotides outside the gene matches: 5. CDR3: CSVEGQGARGYTF. In nucleotides, the CDR3 is TGCAGCGTTGAAGGGCAGGGGGCTCGTGGCTACACCTTC. Supplemented by reference TRBV29-1 and TRBJ1-2, the full variable domain reads SAVISQKPSRDICQRGTSLTIQCQVDSQVTMMFWYRQQPGQSLTLIATANQGSEATYESGFVIDKFPISRPNLTFSTLTVSNMSPEDSSIYLCSVEGQGARGYTFGSGTRLTVV.

The J gene is TRBJ1-2, the V gene TRBV14; 7 bases line up with TRBD1. Losses at the gene ends were 4 bases for V and 8 bases for J; bases not matched to a gene: 7. Germline V gives CDR1 SGHDN, CDR2 FVKESK. The CDR3 loop spans 13 amino acids. The CDR3 loop is CASSRDRVVGYTF. For the CDR3, the DNA is TGTGCCAGCAGCCGAGACAGGGTAGTCGGCTACACCTTC.

V and J are TRBV5-4 and TRBJ2-7; tentative D call: TRBD2 (6 bases). Germline V lookup: CDR1 SGHNT, CDR2 YYREEE (reference sequence). Trimming removed 2 bases at V and 6 bases at J, with 18 bases between. The CDR3 consists of 15 residues. The CDR3 region has the DNA TGTGCCAGCAGCTTCGCGGGACCCAGCCAGCGCGAGCAGTACTTC. It is translated as CASSFAGPSQREQYF.

The CDR3 loop reads CASSFTPNRGRKNHEQFF. CDR3 nucleotide sequence: TGTGCCAGCAGCTTTACCCCGAACAGGGGGCGTAAGAATCATGAGCAGTTCTTC. The chain uses TRBV11-2 and TRBJ2-1; the match to TRBD1 covers 9 bases. Trimming cost V 3 bases and J 8 bases; bases outside gene matches: 17. CDR1 is SGHAT, CDR2 FQNNGV, per germline. The CDR3 has 18 amino acids.

The CDR3 DNA is TGTGCCAGCAGCTTTTCGCGGAGGCTCCAAGAGACCCAGTACTTC. This gives the protein CASSFSRRLQETQYF. The chain carries TRBV7-6 and TRBJ2-5, with D perhaps matching TRBD2 (5 bases). The CDR3 covers 15 residues. Germline-derived CDR1 and CDR2 are SGHVS and FNYEAQ. V was clipped by 3 bases and J by 1 base, with 12 bases between them. Together with reference TRBV7-6 and TRBJ2-5, the CDR3 gives the full variable domain: GAGVSQSPRYKVTKRGQDVALRCDPISGHVSLYWYRQALGQGPEFLTYFNYEAQQDKSGLPNDRFSAERPEGSISTLTIQRTEQRDSAMYRCASSFSRRLQETQYFGPGTRLLVL.

The chain joins TRBV27 to TRBJ1-1; TRBD1 might be the D (6 bases). Trimming took off 3 bases at V and 6 bases at J, with 20 bases between the two ends. Germline V gives CDR1 MNHEY, CDR2 SMNVEV (reference sequence). This CDR3 spans 16 amino acids. The CDR3 bases are TGTGCCAGCAGTTTCGTTCCGGGACAACGAATGGCTGAAGCTTTCTTT. Its protein is CASSFVPGQRMAEAFF.

The J gene is TRBJ1-5, the V gene TRBV5-1, with a possible D match to TRBD1 (5 bases). The V and J ends lost 1 base and 1 base respectively, with 12 bases between them. The CDR3 runs to 16 residues. Germline V lookup: CDR1 SGHRS, CDR2 YFSETQ. DNA of the CDR3: TGCGCCAGCAGCTTGCTCCAACGGGACAGCAATCAGCCCCAGCATTTT. This gives the protein CASSLLQRDSNQPQHF.